The clone carrying this T cell receptor beta chain has at least ten counts. The antigen remains undetermined. All unsorted peripheral T cells were captured because whole blood was used without fractionation. This sample is part of a study of HIV-infected patients and healthy controls. Findings and limits, study-wide: Only sixteen HIV-infected individuals were processed, a major limit on how widely findings apply. Compared with controls, mean Gini indices were significantly raised in HIV-infected repertoires, possibly indicating oligoclonality.

Germline V gene sequence: CDR1 SNHLY, CDR2 FYNNEI. The CDR3 runs to 17 residues. The ends lost 6 bases at V and 4 bases at J; junction bases unmatched: 13. cDNA was made from 400 to 500 ng RNA using alpha and beta constant primers. Separate chain-specific third strand synthesis with multiplexing indices produced the alpha and beta libraries. The cDNA received a 5' RACE adapter containing a random hexamer plus an SP2 sequencing primer site. TCRdb redid the calling of the 5' RACE reads with MiXCR, one entry per CDR3 protein. The sample yields 15,000 to 20,000 distinct CDR3 sequences, around 10% seen once.

This chain links TRBV2 with TRBJ2-5, with TRBD2 identical over 11 bases. Sequenced material: blood. This sequence was found in an adult in good health. CDR3 amino acids: CASSPGLAALLAETQYF. CDR3 DNA: TGTGCCAGCAGCCCGGGACTAGCGGCCCTTTTGGCAGAGACCCAGTACTTC.